This T cell receptor (beta chain) was sequenced during a study of blood T cell repertoires in COVID-19. Study context: Italy, Spain and the United States were the sources of the convalescent and acute COVID-19 samples. The cDNA or gDNA used as material had been derived from T cells, B-cell-depleted T cells, or PBMCs.

Per the study methods: Estimates of nucleated cell counts were drawn from the amplification of reference gene primers. TCRdb's table, derived via immunoSEQ multiplex PCR, lists solely in-frame clones and lacks some. The V and J calls and clone size are taken from that table; D and trimming were inferred from the DNA. The sample has around 100,000 clones; 80% to 90% are singletons. This clone was seen a handful of times. The sample comprised peripheral blood. This receptor was identified in a human donor in a cohort sampled during active COVID-19.

In nucleotides, the CDR3 is TGTGCCAGCAGCACGGACAGGGGGATCTACGAGCAGTACTTC. It is translated as CASSTDRGIYEQYF. The V and J genes are TRBV7-9 and TRBJ2-7; 10 nucleotides agree with TRBD1. The CDR3 is 14 amino acids. Germline V gene lookup returns CDR1 SEHNR and CDR2 FQNEAQ (reference sequence). V shed 5 bases, J shed 3 bases, and the junction held 4 bases outside the gene matches.